This T cell receptor beta chain was identified in a study of beta chain features in type 1 diabetes. This clone was counted only a few times. Its antigen is as yet unknown. Via the markers CD45RO/CCR7/CD25/CD127/CD95/CD27, stem cell-like memory, regulatory, central memory and naive CD4+ cells were sorted. CDR1 and CDR2 from the germline V gene are SEHNR and FQNEAQ (reference sequence). V dropped 1 base and J dropped 6 bases, with 10 bases sitting between them. The CDR3 is made up of 13 amino acids. Expressed TCRB transcripts were sequenced because the entire RNA isolate underwent reverse transcription. This table comes from immunoSEQ multiplex PCR, and its TCRdb copy is limited to in-frame clones, with some not included. This table holds just over 600,000 clones, roughly 15% found once. Study findings and constraints: More deletions and fewer insertions at VDJ junctions were found in patients with type 1 diabetes. Patients' naive, central memory and Treg TCRB repertoires seemed closer to one another than those of healthy donors.

Sequenced: naive CD4+ T cells from blood. This clonotype originated in a man younger than 35 in good health. V usage is TRBV7-9 and J usage is TRBJ2-7; TRBD1 is a possible D gene (5 bases). The CDR3 protein is CASSLDPRAEQYF. The CDR3 region has the DNA TGTGCCAGCAGCTTAGACCCCAGGGCCGAGCAGTACTTC.